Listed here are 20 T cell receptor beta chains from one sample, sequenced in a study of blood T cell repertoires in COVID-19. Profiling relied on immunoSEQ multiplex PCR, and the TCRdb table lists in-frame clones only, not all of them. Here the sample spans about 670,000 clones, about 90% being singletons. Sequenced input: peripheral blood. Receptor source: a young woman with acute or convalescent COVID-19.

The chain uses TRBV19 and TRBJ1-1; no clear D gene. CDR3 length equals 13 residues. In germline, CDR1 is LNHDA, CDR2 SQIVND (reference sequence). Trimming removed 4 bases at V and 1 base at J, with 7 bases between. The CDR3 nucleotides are TGTGCCAGTAGTACTATGAGGAACACTGAAGCTTTCTTT. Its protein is CASSTMRNTEAFF.

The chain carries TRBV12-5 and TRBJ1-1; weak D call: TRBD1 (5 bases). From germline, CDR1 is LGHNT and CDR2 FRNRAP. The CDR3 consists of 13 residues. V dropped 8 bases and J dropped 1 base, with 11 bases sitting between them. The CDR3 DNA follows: TGTGCTAGTCGAACGGGGGGGAACACTGAAGCTTTCTTT. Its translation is CASRTGGNTEAFF.

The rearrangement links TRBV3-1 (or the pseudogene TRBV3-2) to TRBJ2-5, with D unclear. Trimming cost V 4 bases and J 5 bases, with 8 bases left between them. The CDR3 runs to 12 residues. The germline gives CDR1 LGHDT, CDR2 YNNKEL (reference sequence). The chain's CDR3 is CASSLGTETQYF. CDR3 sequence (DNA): TGTGCCAGCAGCCTGGGCACGGAGACCCAGTACTTC.

The DNA of the CDR3 is TGTGCCAGCAGCCCTTACGGACGGGGAGAAAAACTGTTTTTT. Translating it yields CASSPYGRGEKLFF. The chain carries TRBV7-2 and TRBJ1-4; D unclear. Germline assignment: CDR1 SGHTA and CDR2 FQGNSA. This CDR3 contains 14 residues. Between the trimmed V and J ends, which lost 5 bases and 8 bases, there was a span of 15 bases.

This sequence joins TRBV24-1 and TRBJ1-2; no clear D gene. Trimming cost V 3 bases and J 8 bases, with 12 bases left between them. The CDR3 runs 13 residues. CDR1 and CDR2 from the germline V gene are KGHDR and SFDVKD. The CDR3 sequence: CATSDVWGEGYTF. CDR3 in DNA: TGTGCCACCAGTGATGTTTGGGGAGAAGGCTACACCTTC.

This CDR3 is CASSSLRQVEAFF. The CDR3 coding sequence is TGTGCCAGTAGTTCCCTTCGACAGGTCGAAGCTTTCTTT. This chain links TRBV19 with TRBJ1-1; D is possibly TRBD1 (6 bases). V dropped 5 bases and J dropped 8 bases, with 15 bases sitting between them. The CDR3 runs 13 residues. Germline V lookup: CDR1 LNHDA, CDR2 SQIVND (reference sequence).

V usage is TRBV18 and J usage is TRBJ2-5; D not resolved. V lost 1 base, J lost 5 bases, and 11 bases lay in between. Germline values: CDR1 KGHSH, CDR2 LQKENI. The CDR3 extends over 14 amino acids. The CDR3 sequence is CASSPRTAEETQYF. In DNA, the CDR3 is TGTGCCAGCTCACCACGAACAGCTGAGGAGACCCAGTACTTC.

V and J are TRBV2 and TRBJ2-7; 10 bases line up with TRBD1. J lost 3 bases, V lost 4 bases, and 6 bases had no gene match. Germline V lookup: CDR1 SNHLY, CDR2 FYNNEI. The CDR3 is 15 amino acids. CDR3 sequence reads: CASSGRTGGFYEQYF. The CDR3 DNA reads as TGTGCCAGCAGTGGGAGGACAGGGGGTTTCTACGAGCAGTACTTC.

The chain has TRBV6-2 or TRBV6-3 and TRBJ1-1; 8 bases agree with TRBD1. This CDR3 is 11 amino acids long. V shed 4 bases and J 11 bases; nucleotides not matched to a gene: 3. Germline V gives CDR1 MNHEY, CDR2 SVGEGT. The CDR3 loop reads CASSLRDRAFF. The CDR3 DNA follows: TGTGCCAGCAGTTTGAGGGACAGGGCTTTCTTT.

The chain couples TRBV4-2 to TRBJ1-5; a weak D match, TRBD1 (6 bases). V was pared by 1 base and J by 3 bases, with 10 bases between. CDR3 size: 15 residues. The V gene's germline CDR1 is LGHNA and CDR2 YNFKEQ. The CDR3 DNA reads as TGTGCCAGCAGCCAAGGAGGACAGAACAATCAGCCCCAGCATTTT. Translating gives CASSQGGQNNQPQHF.

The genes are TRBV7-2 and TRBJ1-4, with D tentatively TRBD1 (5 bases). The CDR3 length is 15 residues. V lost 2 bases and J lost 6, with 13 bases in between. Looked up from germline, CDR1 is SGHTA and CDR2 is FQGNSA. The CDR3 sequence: CASSLTPGVDEKLFF. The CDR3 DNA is TGTGCCAGCAGCTTAACTCCGGGGGTGGATGAAAAACTGTTTTTT.

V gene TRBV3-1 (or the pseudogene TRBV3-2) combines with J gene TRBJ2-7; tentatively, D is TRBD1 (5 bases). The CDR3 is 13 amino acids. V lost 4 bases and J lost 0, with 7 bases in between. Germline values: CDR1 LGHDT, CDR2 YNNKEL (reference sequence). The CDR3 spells CASSLGVSYEQYF. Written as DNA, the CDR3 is TGTGCCAGCAGCCTAGGGGTCTCCTACGAGCAGTACTTC.

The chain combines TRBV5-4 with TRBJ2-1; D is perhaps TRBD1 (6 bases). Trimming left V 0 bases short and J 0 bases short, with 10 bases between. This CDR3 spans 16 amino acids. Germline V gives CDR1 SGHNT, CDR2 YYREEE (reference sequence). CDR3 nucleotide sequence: TGTGCCAGCAGCTTGGCCGGGACATACTCCTACAATGAGCAGTTCTTC. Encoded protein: CASSLAGTYSYNEQFF.

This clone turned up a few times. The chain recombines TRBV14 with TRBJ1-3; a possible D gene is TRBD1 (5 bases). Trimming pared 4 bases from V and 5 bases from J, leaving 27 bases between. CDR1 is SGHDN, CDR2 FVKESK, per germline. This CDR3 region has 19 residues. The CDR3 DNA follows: TGTGCCAGCAGCCCTAAACAATTCGGGTCAGGGTCGCGGAGAAACACCATATATTTT. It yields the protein CASSPKQFGSGSRRNTIYF.

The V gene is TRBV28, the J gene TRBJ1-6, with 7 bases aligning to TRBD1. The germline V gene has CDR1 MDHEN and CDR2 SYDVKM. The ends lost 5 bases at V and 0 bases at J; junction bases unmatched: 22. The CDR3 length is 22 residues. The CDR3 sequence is CASSIAKGGRGETSSYNSPLHF. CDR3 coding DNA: TGTGCCAGCAGTATAGCCAAGGGGGGCAGGGGGGAAACGAGCTCCTATAATTCACCCCTCCACTTT.

Here the CDR3 reads CSVDAPGAFF. The CDR3 nucleotides read TGCAGCGTTGATGCCCCCGGAGCTTTCTTT. The gene calls are TRBV29-1 and TRBJ1-1; D is uncertain. This CDR3 has 10 residues. CDR1 and CDR2 from the germline V gene are SQVTM and ANQGSEA. The V end lost 3 bases, the J end lost 10 bases, and 9 bases lay between the germline ends.

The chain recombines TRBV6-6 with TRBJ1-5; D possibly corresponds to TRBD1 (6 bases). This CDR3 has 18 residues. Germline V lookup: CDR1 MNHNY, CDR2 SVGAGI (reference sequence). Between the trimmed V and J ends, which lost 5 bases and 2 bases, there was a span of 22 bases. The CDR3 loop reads CASSRTWTDQLGNQPQHF. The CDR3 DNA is TGTGCCAGCAGTCGAACCTGGACAGACCAATTAGGCAATCAGCCCCAGCATTTT.

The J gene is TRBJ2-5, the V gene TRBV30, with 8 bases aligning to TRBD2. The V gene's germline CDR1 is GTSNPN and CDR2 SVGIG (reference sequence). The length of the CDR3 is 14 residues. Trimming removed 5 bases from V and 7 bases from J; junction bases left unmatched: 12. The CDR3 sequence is CAWERPGLGGTQYF. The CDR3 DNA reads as TGTGCCTGGGAACGCCCGGGACTAGGCGGGACCCAGTACTTC. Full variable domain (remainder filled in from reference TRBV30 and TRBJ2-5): SQTIHQWPATLVQPVGSPLSLECTVEGTSNPNLYWYRQAAGRGLQLLFYSVGIGQISSEVPQNLSASRPQDRQFILSSKKLLLSDSGFYLCAWERPGLGGTQYFGPGTRLLVL.

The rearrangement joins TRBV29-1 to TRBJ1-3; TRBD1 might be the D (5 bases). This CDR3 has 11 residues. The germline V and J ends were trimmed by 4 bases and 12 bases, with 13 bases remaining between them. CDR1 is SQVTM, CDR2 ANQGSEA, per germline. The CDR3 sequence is CSVAEGLLIYF. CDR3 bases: TGCAGCGTTGCCGAGGGACTTCTCATATATTTT.

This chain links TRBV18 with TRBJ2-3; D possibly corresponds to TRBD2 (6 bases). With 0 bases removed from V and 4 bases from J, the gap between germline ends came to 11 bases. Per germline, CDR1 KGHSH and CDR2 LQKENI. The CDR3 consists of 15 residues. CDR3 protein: CASSPPVVAADTQYF. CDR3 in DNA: TGTGCCAGCTCACCACCGGTGGTAGCGGCAGATACGCAGTATTTT.